The text below deals with one T cell receptor beta chain. What it binds is not known. Produced via immunoSEQ multiplex PCR; TCRdb's table is partial and in-frame only. In the table there are 50,000 to 75,000 clones, 70% to 80% of which are singletons. CDR1 and CDR2 from the germline V gene are SEHNR and FQNEAQ (reference sequence). The CDR3 length is 14 residues. Trimming pared 5 bases from V and 5 bases from J, leaving 12 bases between. These data belong to a study of OX40 agonist ivuxolimab in advanced cancers. Study-wide context: Dose-escalation cases comprised hepatocellular carcinoma, melanoma, renal cell or head and neck cancer. One patient with hepatocellular carcinoma and two with cutaneous melanoma, three in all, had partial responses.

General study findings and limits: At 0.1 to 3.0 mg/kg and by week 6, CD4+ and CD8+ T cells in the blood had expanded clonally. Part of the nonresponder group also had normalized T-cell clonal expansion that was low.

This sequence originates from an adult with an advanced solid tumor such as melanoma, head and neck, liver or kidney cancer. The rearrangement joins TRBV7-9 to TRBJ2-2; D not certain. Material: CD4+ or CD8+ T cells sorted from blood, obtained in a trial of the OX40 agonist ivuxolimab. The CDR3 nucleotides read TGTGCCAGCAGCACCACCCTAACAACCGGGGAGCTGTTTTTT. Its protein is CASSTTLTTGELFF.